This entry lists 13 T cell receptor beta chains sequenced from one sample in a study of blood T cell repertoires in COVID-19. TCRdb's copy holds only in-frame clones and misses some; the assay was immunoSEQ multiplex PCR. The sample consists of a few hundred thousand clones, approximately 87% of them appearing once. The sample was PBMCs or T cells enriched from blood (not recorded which). The receptors here all came from a woman between 45 and 65 years old who had recovered from COVID-19.

This chain connects TRBV5-1 to TRBJ1-5, with a possible D match to TRBD1 (5 bases). The germline V gene has CDR1 SGHRS and CDR2 YFSETQ. The CDR3 totals 15 residues. Trimming removed 4 bases from V and 1 base from J, with 12 bases in between. The CDR3 coding sequence is TGCGCCAGCAGCCCGGGGGGGTACAGCAATCAGCCCCAGCATTTT. Its protein product is CASSPGGYSNQPQHF.

This chain connects TRBV10-3 to TRBJ1-6, with D tentatively TRBD1 (5 bases). CDR1 and CDR2 (germline): ENHRY, SYGVKD. Trimming removed 9 bases at V and 6 bases at J, with 18 bases between. The CDR3 loop spans 15 amino acids. The CDR3 here is CAMAKSRDFNSPLHF. The CDR3 nucleotides read TGTGCCATGGCTAAATCCCGGGACTTTAATTCACCCCTCCACTTT.

This clone has a single count. The J gene is TRBJ2-1, the V gene TRBV30, with D perhaps matching TRBD2 (6 bases). The CDR3 totals 14 residues. Germline V gene data show CDR1 as GTSNPN and CDR2 as SVGIG (reference sequence). Trimming removed 2 bases at V and 9 bases at J, with 17 bases between. CDR3 amino acids: CAWSKRGNRGEQFF. The DNA of the CDR3 is TGTGCCTGGAGTAAACGGGGGAATCGGGGTGAGCAGTTCTTC.

The chain is built from TRBV5-1 and TRBJ2-3; TRBD1 matches at 10 bases. The J segment lost 3 bases and the V segment lost 2 bases, leaving 6 bases of the junction unmatched. The length of the CDR3 is 16 residues. The germline V gene encodes CDR1 SGHRS and CDR2 YFSETQ. CDR3: CASSLPSGQGTDTQYF. CDR3 DNA sequence: TGCGCCAGCAGCTTACCCTCGGGACAGGGGACAGATACGCAGTATTTT.

This clone was seen a single time. V gene TRBV15 combines with J gene TRBJ1-6; unclear D gene. Germline loops: CDR1 LNHNV, CDR2 YYDKDF (reference sequence). The CDR3 has 15 amino acids. Trimming cost V 2 bases and J 7 bases, with 12 bases left between them. The CDR3, as DNA: TGTGCCACCAGCAGATCAGGACTTAAGAATTCACCCCTCCACTTT. Residues: CATSRSGLKNSPLHF.

The rearrangement links TRBV5-5 to TRBJ2-2, with TRBD2 as a possible D gene (5 bases). The germline V gene encodes CDR1 SGHKS and CDR2 YYEKEE (reference sequence). V was clipped by 0 bases and J by 4 bases, with 19 bases between them. The CDR3 is made up of 18 amino acids. The CDR3 here is CASSLDLKTPGVTGELFF. As DNA, the CDR3 is TGTGCCAGCAGCTTGGATTTAAAGACCCCCGGGGTCACCGGGGAGCTGTTTTTT.

CDR3 sequence reads: CASNGREQFF. The CDR3 region has the DNA TGTGCCAGCAATGGCAGGGAGCAGTTCTTC. The chain recombines TRBV28 with TRBJ2-1; D gene ambiguous. The length of the CDR3 is 10 residues. Between the trimmed V and J ends, which lost 7 bases and 10 bases, there was a span of 8 bases. Germline values: CDR1 MDHEN, CDR2 SYDVKM.

V and J are TRBV28 and TRBJ1-4; 9 nucleotides match TRBD1. Germline V lookup: CDR1 MDHEN, CDR2 SYDVKM. With 11 bases clipped from V and 8 bases from J, the junction kept 9 bases outside the gene matches. The CDR3 is 13 amino acids. CDR3 sequence: CASQGQGWEKLFF. In nucleotides, the CDR3 is TGTGCCTCCCAGGGACAGGGATGGGAAAAACTGTTTTTT.

CDR3 region: CASSLERGGHYEQYF. The CDR3 DNA reads TGTGCCAGCAGCCTTGAGCGGGGGGGCCACTACGAGCAGTACTTC. This rearrangement joins TRBV7-2 to TRBJ2-7, with 10 bases that match TRBD2. The germline CDR1 and CDR2 sequences are SGHTA and FQGNSA. The CDR3 is 15 amino acids. V was clipped by 5 bases and J by 3 bases; unmatched bases: 7.

This clone was counted a single time. V gene TRBV10-3 combines with J gene TRBJ1-2, with D perhaps matching TRBD1 (5 bases). This CDR3 has 15 amino acids. CDR1 is ENHRY, CDR2 SYGVKD, per germline. V lost 2 bases and J lost 4, with 14 bases in between. The CDR3 region has the DNA TGTGCCATCAGTGAGGGGCAGGGCGGTGGCTATGGCTACACCTTC. Translated: CAISEGQGGGYGYTF.

This clone showed up just a few times. V and J are TRBV30 and TRBJ2-2, with TRBD1 identical over 9 bases. Per germline, CDR1 GTSNPN and CDR2 SVGIG (reference sequence). The CDR3 totals 13 residues. The CDR3 DNA is TGTGCACGAGGACAGGGGAGCACCGGGGAGCTGTTTTTT. Protein sequence: CARGQGSTGELFF.

This clone was recorded a few times. This chain links TRBV2 with TRBJ2-5; tentatively, D is TRBD1 (6 bases). The CDR3 totals 13 residues. Per the germline V gene, CDR1 is SNHLY and CDR2 is FYNNEI. Trimming pared 6 bases from V and 1 base from J, leaving 9 bases between. The CDR3 loop reads CASRKGVQETQYF. In DNA form, the CDR3 reads TGTGCCAGCAGGAAGGGGGTCCAAGAGACCCAGTACTTC.

The gene calls are TRBV11-2 and TRBJ2-7; maybe TRBD2 (5 bases). Germline V gene sequence: CDR1 SGHAT, CDR2 FQNNGV. V was cut by 1 base and J by 1 base, with 14 bases left in between. This CDR3 has 16 residues. CDR3 in DNA: TGTGCCAGCAGCTTAGGGGCGGGCCGCGCGTCCTACGAGCAGTACTTC. This gives the protein CASSLGAGRASYEQYF. Drawing the rest from reference TRBV11-2 and TRBJ2-7, the complete variable domain is EAGVAQSPRYKIIEKRQSVAFWCNPISGHATLYWYQQILGQGPKLLIQFQNNGVVDDSQLPKDRFSAERLKGVDSTLKIQPAKLEDSAVYLCASSLGAGRASYEQYFGPGTRLTVT.